This T cell receptor (beta chain) emerged from a study of OX40 agonist ivuxolimab in advanced cancers. Remarks on this clone: What it binds is not known.

This CDR3 region has 15 residues. Trimming took 4 bases from V and 6 from J; bases not matched to a gene: 8. The germline V gene has CDR1 GTSNPN and CDR2 SVGIG (reference sequence). Findings of the study overall: More expanded clones were found, on average, in CD8+ than in CD4+ T cells.

The data were produced by immunoSEQ multiplex PCR, yet TCRdb's version contains in-frame clones alone and is incomplete. Of fewer than 30,000 clones listed, 88% are singletons. The source was CD4+ or CD8+ T cells sorted from blood, collected in a trial of the OX40 agonist ivuxolimab. The sequence was collected from an adult with an advanced solid tumor such as melanoma, head and neck, liver or kidney cancer. This sequence joins TRBV30 and TRBJ2-5; TRBD2 matches at 13 bases. For the CDR3, the DNA is TGTGCCTGGAAACTAGCGGGAGGGGCCCTAAAGACCCAGTACTTC. It specifies CAWKLAGGALKTQYF.